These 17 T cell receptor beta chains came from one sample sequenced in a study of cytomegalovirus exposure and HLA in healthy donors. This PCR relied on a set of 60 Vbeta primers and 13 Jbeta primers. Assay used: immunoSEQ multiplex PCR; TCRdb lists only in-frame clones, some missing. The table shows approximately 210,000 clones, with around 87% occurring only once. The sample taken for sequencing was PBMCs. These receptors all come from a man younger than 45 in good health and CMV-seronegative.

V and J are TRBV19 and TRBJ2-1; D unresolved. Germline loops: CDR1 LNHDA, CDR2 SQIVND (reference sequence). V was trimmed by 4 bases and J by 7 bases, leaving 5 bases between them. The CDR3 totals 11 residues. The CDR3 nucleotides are TGTGCCAGTAGTAACGGGAATGAGCAGTTCTTC. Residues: CASSNGNEQFF.

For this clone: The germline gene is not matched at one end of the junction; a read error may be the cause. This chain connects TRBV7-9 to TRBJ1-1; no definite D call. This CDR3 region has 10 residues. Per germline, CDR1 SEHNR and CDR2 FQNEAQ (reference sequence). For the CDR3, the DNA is TGTTCCAGTAGAAACACTGAAGCTTTCTTT. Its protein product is CSSRNTEAFF.

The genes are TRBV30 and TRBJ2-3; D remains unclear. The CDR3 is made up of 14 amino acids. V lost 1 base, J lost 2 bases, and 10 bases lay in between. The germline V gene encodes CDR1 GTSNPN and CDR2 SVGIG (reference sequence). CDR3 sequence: CAWSGFSPTDTQYF. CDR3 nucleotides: TGTGCCTGGAGTGGTTTCTCCCCCACAGATACGCAGTATTTT.

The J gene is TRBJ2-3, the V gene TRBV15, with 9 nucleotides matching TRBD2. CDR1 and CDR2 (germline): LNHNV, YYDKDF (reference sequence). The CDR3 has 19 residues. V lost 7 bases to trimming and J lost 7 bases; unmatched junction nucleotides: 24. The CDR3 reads CATKKAQGREGRFWNTQYF. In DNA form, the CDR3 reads TGTGCCACCAAGAAGGCCCAAGGGCGGGAGGGCCGGTTTTGGAATACGCAGTATTTT.

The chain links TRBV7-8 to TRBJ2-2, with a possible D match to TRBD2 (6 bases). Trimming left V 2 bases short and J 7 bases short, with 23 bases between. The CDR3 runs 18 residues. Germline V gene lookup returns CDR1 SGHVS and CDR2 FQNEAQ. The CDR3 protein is CASSLIPAGAPGSGELFF. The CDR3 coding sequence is TGTGCCAGCAGCTTAATCCCAGCGGGCGCACCAGGGAGCGGGGAGCTGTTTTTT.

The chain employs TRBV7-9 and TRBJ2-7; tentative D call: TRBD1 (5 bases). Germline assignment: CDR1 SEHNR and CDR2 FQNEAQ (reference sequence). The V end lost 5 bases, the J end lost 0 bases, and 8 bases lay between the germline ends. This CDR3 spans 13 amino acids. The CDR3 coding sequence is TGTGCCAGCAGCCCAGGGCGCTCCTACGAGCAGTACTTC. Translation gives CASSPGRSYEQYF. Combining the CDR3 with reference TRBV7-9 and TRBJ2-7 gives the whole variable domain DTGVSQNPRHKITKRGQNVTFRCDPISEHNRLYWYRQTLGQGPEFLTYFQNEAQLEKSRLLSDRFSAERPKGSFSTLEIQRTEQGDSAMYLCASSPGRSYEQYFGPGTRLTVT.

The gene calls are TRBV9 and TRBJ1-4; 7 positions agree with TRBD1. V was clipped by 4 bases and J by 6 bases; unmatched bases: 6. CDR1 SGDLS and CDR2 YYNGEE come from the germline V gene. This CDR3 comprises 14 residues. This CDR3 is CASSSGGRDEKLFF. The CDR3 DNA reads TGTGCCAGCAGCTCAGGGGGTCGGGATGAAAAACTGTTTTTT.

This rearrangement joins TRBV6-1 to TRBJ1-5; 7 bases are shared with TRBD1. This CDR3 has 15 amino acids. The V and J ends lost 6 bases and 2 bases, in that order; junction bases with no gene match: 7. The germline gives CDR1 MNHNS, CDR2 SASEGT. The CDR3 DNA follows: TGTGCCAGCAGGACAGGGTATGGAGGCAATCAGCCCCAGCATTTT. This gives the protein CASRTGYGGNQPQHF.

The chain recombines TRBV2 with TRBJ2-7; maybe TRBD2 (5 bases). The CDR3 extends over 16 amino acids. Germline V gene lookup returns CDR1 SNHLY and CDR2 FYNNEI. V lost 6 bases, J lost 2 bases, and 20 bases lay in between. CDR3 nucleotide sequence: TGTGCCAGCAGGGGAAGACTAAACCTGAACGCCTACGAGCAGTACTTC. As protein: CASRGRLNLNAYEQYF.

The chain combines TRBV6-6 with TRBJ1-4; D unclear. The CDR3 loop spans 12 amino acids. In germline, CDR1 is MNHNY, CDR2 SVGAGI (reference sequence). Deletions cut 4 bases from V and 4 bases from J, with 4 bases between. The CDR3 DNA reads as TGTGCCAGCAGTTTCAATAATGAAAAACTGTTTTTT. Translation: CASSFNNEKLFF.

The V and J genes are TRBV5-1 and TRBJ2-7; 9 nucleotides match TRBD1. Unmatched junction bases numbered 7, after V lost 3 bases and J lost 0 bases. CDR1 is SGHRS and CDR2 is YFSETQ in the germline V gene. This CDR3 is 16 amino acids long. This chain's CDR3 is CASSYRGDRDSYEQYF. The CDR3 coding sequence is TGCGCCAGCAGCTACAGGGGGGACAGGGACTCCTACGAGCAGTACTTC. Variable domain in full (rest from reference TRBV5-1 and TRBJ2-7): KAGVTQTPRYLIKTRGQQVTLSCSPISGHRSVSWYQQTPGQGLQFLFEYFSETQRNKGNFPGRFSGRQFSNSRSEMNVSTLELGDSALYLCASSYRGDRDSYEQYFGPGTRLTVT.

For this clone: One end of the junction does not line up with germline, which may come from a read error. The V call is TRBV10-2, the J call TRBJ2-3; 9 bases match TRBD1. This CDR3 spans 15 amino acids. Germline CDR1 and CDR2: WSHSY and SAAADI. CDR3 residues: CASTEGTGRTDTQYF. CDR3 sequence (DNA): TGCGCCAGCACTGAGGGGACAGGGCGCACAGATACGCAGTATTTT.

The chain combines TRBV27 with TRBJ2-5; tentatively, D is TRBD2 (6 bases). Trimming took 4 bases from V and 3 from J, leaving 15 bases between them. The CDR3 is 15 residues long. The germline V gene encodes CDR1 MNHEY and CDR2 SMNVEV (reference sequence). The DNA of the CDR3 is TGTGCCAGCAGTTCCCCCCCTCCGGGAGAAGAGACCCAGTACTTC. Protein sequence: CASSSPPPGEETQYF.

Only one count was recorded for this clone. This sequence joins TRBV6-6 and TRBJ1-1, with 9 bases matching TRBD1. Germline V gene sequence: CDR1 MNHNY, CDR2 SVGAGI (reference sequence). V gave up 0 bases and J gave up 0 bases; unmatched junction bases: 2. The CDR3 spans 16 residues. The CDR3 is CASSYSTGGLNTEAFF. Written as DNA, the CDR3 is TGTGCCAGCAGTTACTCGACAGGGGGTTTGAACACTGAAGCTTTCTTT.

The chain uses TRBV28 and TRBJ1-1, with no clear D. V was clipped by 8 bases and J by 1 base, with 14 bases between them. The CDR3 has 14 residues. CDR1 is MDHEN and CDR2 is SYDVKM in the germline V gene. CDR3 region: CASGFTGWNTEAFF. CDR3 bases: TGTGCCAGCGGGTTCACGGGTTGGAACACTGAAGCTTTCTTT. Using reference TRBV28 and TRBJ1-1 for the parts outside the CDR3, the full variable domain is DVKVTQSSRYLVKRTGEKVFLECVQDMDHENMFWYRQDPGLGLRLIYFSYDVKMKEKGDIPEGYSVSREKKERFSLILESASTNQTSMYLCASGFTGWNTEAFFGQGTRLTVV.

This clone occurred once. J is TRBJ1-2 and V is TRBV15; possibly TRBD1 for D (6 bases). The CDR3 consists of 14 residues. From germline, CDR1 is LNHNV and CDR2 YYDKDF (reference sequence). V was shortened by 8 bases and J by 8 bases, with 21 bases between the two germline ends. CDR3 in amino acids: CATRRGGEGGGYTF. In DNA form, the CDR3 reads TGTGCCACCCGAAGGGGGGGGGAGGGCGGCGGCTACACCTTC.

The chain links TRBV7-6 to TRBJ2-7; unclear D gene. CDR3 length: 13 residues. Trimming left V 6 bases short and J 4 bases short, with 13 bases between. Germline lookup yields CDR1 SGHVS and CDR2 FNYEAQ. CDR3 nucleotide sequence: TGTGCCAGCAGTCCCAACATGCTGTACGAGCAGTACTTC. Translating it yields CASSPNMLYEQYF.